The 21 T cell receptor beta chains below come from one sample, sequenced in a study of T cell repertoires in cytomegalovirus infection. TCRdb used MiXCR to reprocess the reads, holding one entry per CDR3 protein. The sample includes approximately 630,000 distinct CDR3 sequences, 20% to 30% of them seen just once. Sample: CD8+ T cells from PBMCs. Receptors were obtained from a human donor in good health (CMV status not recorded). Some clones in this sample may be carry-over from other donors' samples.

The chain joins TRBV4-2 to TRBJ2-1, with 10 positions matching TRBD2. The germline gives CDR1 LGHNA, CDR2 YNFKEQ. The CDR3 contains 16 residues. V gave up 0 bases and J gave up 6 bases; unmatched junction bases: 5. The CDR3 reads CASSQDRGLATNEQFF. CDR3 nucleotide sequence: TGTGCCAGCAGCCAAGATAGGGGACTAGCGACCAATGAGCAGTTCTTC.

The table lists this clonotype with many counts. The chain recombines TRBV7-9 with TRBJ1-2; TRBD1 agrees at 7 bases. Germline CDR1 reads SEHNR; CDR2 reads FQNEAQ (reference sequence). V lost 1 base, J lost 6 bases, and 14 bases stayed unmatched. The CDR3 runs 17 residues. The CDR3 spells CASSLEQGRPPWDGYTF. The CDR3 DNA reads as TGTGCCAGCAGCTTAGAACAGGGGCGCCCACCTTGGGATGGCTACACCTTC.

A word on this clonotype: With a much larger clone just one base away, this may be a read error. The CDR3 here is CASRRQSSHNSPLHF. DNA of the CDR3: TGTGCCAGCAGACGACAGAGCTCCCATAATTCACCCCTCCACTTT. The V gene is TRBV7-8, the J gene TRBJ1-6, with D tentatively TRBD1 (5 bases). Germline assignment: CDR1 SGHVS and CDR2 FQNEAQ. The CDR3 covers 15 residues. The whole variable domain, remainder taken from reference TRBV7-8 and TRBJ1-6, is GAGVSQSPRYKVAKRGQDVALRCDPISGHVSLFWYQQALGQGPEFLTYFQNEAQLDKSGLPSDRFFAERPEGSVSTLKIQRTQQEDSAVYLCASRRQSSHNSPLHFGNGTRLTVT.

This clonotype was picked up many times. The rearrangement uses TRBV7-9 and TRBJ2-5; 8 nucleotides align to TRBD1. J lost 5 bases, V lost 3 bases, and 11 bases had no gene match. The CDR3 extends over 16 amino acids. Germline-derived CDR1 and CDR2 are SEHNR and FQNEAQ (reference sequence). DNA of the CDR3: TGTGCCAGCAGCTTTGGGGCAGGGGGCCTTTTGGAGACCCAGTACTTC. Protein sequence: CASSFGAGGLLETQYF.

This clonotype has a handful of counts. The rearrangement uses TRBV10-2 and TRBJ2-3, with TRBD1 matching 10 bases. The length of the CDR3 is 14 residues. Trimming cost V 9 bases and J 2 bases; bases outside gene matches: 5. In germline, CDR1 is WSHSY, CDR2 SAAADI. CDR3 bases: TGCGCCAGTGCCGGGACAGGGGACACAGATACGCAGTATTTT. Encoded protein: CASAGTGDTDTQYF.

This clonotype has only a few counts. This chain uses TRBV5-5 with TRBJ2-7; unclear D gene. Germline values: CDR1 SGHKS, CDR2 YYEKEE (reference sequence). V lost 4 bases, J lost 3 bases, and 11 bases lay in between. This CDR3 is built from 13 residues. The CDR3 is CASSPDGDYEQYV. As DNA, the CDR3 is TGTGCCAGCAGCCCCGACGGAGACTACGAGCAGTACGTC.

In its sample, this clonotype was seen many times. The genes are TRBV7-9 and TRBJ1-1; the match to TRBD1 covers 9 bases. CDR3 length: 14 amino acids. Germline-derived CDR1 and CDR2 are SEHNR and FQNEAQ (reference sequence). The V and J ends lost 4 bases and 5 bases, in that order; junction bases with no gene match: 5. The CDR3 loop reads CASSSRDRDTEAFF. CDR3 sequence (DNA): TGTGCCAGCAGCTCCCGGGACAGGGATACTGAAGCTTTCTTT.

This chain joins TRBV29-1 and TRBJ2-1; TRBD2 matches 8 bases. The CDR3 is 14 amino acids. CDR1 is SQVTM and CDR2 is ANQGSEA in the germline V gene. The junction had 5 bases not matched to a gene; V was cut back by 5 bases and J by 2 bases. CDR3 residues: CSVMSGGPYNEQFF. CDR3 nucleotides: TGCAGCGTTATGAGCGGGGGCCCCTACAATGAGCAGTTCTTC.

As to this clonotype: A read error may be the cause here, since a much bigger clone is one base away. V gene TRBV12-3 or TRBV12-4 combines with J gene TRBJ2-2; no clear D. This CDR3 region has 14 residues. V lost 2 bases to trimming and J lost 5 bases, with 9 bases between them. CDR3 in amino acids: CASSLTPLTGELFF. The CDR3 nucleotides are TGTGCCAGCAGTTTAACCCCTTTAACCGGGGAGCTGTTTTTT.

The rearrangement joins TRBV19 to TRBJ1-2; D unclear. This CDR3 has 13 residues. Germline V gives CDR1 LNHDA, CDR2 SQIVND (reference sequence). V was trimmed by 5 bases and J by 4 bases, leaving 11 bases between them. The CDR3 region is CASSSDGFYGYTF. CDR3 nucleotide sequence: TGTGCCAGTAGTTCTGACGGTTTCTATGGCTACACCTTC.

The chain combines TRBV20-1 with TRBJ1-1; TRBD1 matches 7 bases. Trimming cost V 1 base and J 7 bases; bases outside gene matches: 12. The CDR3 runs 15 residues. Germline CDR1 DFQATT, CDR2 SNEGSKA (reference sequence). CDR3 DNA sequence: TGCAGTGCTAGAGGGGGGGCGGGACAGAATATTGAAGCTTTCTTT. Translation gives CSARGGAGQNIEAFF.

This clonotype was counted a few times. This rearrangement joins TRBV10-2 to TRBJ2-5; 7 bases align to TRBD1. CDR1 and CDR2 from the germline V gene are WSHSY and SAAADI. The CDR3 runs 15 residues. Trimming cost V 0 bases and J 4 bases; bases outside gene matches: 5. The CDR3 DNA is TGCGCCAGCAGTGAGTCAAGGGGGCGCGGAGAGACCCAGTACTTC. Encoded protein: CASSESRGRGETQYF.

The chain couples TRBV7-2 to TRBJ2-5, with D possibly TRBD1 on 6 matching bases. This CDR3 is 15 amino acids long. The V end lost 4 bases, the J end lost 1 base, and 13 bases lay between the germline ends. Germline lookup yields CDR1 SGHTA and CDR2 FQGNSA. CDR3 sequence (DNA): TGTGCCAGCAGCTCGCGGACAGTCCCCCAAGAGACCCAGTACTTC. Translated: CASSSRTVPQETQYF. Supplemented by reference TRBV7-2 and TRBJ2-5, the full variable domain reads GAGVSQSPSNKVTEKGKDVELRCDPISGHTALYWYRQSLGQGLEFLIYFQGNSAPDKSGLPSDRFSAERTGGSVSTLTIQRTQQEDSAVYLCASSSRTVPQETQYFGPGTRLLVL.

This clonotype was counted ten times or more. The V and J genes are TRBV12-3 or TRBV12-4 and TRBJ2-5, with D possibly being TRBD1 (5 bases). V lost 2 bases to trimming and J lost 1 base, with 11 bases between them. The CDR3 has 15 residues. The CDR3: CASSLPRQFQETQYF. The CDR3 DNA sequence: TGTGCCAGCAGTTTACCCCGACAGTTCCAAGAGACCCAGTACTTC.

Comments on this clonotype: A read error may explain this, as a much larger clone is one base away. The rearrangement links TRBV7-4 to TRBJ1-1; 7 bases match TRBD1. Germline CDR1 and CDR2: SGHVT and SQSDAQ. The CDR3 totals 14 residues. The V gene end was trimmed by 10 bases and the J gene end by 3 bases; junction bases not matched to a gene: 11. The CDR3 protein is CANRRQGGDTEAFF. CDR3 sequence (DNA): TGTGCCAACAGGAGACAGGGAGGGGACACTGAAGCTTTCTTT.

This clonotype has only a few counts. The chain links TRBV5-6 to TRBJ2-2; 8 positions agree with TRBD2. The germline gives CDR1 SGHDT, CDR2 YYEEEE. The CDR3 sequence is 16 residues long. V shed 0 bases and J 4 bases; nucleotides not matched to a gene: 5. CDR3 residues: CASSLALRGGTGELFF. CDR3 in DNA: TGTGCCAGCAGCTTGGCCCTACGGGGGGGCACCGGGGAGCTGTTTTTT.

The J gene is TRBJ1-2, the V gene TRBV15; D is unclear. V was pared by 3 bases and J by 5 bases, with 16 bases between. CDR1 is LNHNV and CDR2 is YYDKDF in the germline V gene (reference sequence). The CDR3 is 15 residues long. The CDR3 bases are TGTGCCACCAGCAGGGGTATGACGGATCATTATGGCTACACCTTC. Translating it yields CATSRGMTDHYGYTF.

This clonotype was seen more than once but under ten times. The chain uses TRBV6-2 or TRBV6-3 and TRBJ2-3, with 14 bases identical to TRBD2. Germline values: CDR1 MNHEY, CDR2 SVGEGT. The CDR3 covers 14 residues. V lost 8 bases to trimming and J lost 8 bases; unmatched junction nucleotides: 6. The CDR3 here is CASGTSGGHGTQYF. CDR3 DNA sequence: TGTGCCAGCGGGACTAGCGGGGGTCACGGTACGCAGTATTTT.

This clonotype was counted many times. This chain uses TRBV29-1 with TRBJ2-5, with unresolved D. Trimming took 0 bases from V and 5 from J, leaving 4 bases between them. CDR3 length equals 11 residues. The germline V gene has CDR1 SQVTM and CDR2 ANQGSEA. CDR3 DNA sequence: TGCAGCGTTGAAGATTTCGAGACCCAGTACTTC. This translates into CSVEDFETQYF.

The chain has TRBV10-3 and TRBJ2-2; 8 bases match TRBD1. Losses at the gene ends were 8 bases for V and 2 bases for J; bases not matched to a gene: 7. CDR1 and CDR2 (germline): ENHRY, SYGVKD. The CDR3 runs 15 residues. CDR3 sequence (DNA): TGTGCCATCCCCGGACAGGGAGGAAACACCGGGGAGCTGTTTTTT. Protein sequence: CAIPGQGGNTGELFF.

A note on this clonotype: A clone one base away is much larger, so this may be a read error. CDR3 protein: CASSPLLRGIRTETQYF. The CDR3 DNA reads TGTGCCAGCAGCCCCCTCCTCCGGGGGATTCGCACAGAGACGCAGTATTTT. The V gene is TRBV7-9, the J gene TRBJ2-3; tentatively, D is TRBD2 (6 bases). This CDR3 region has 17 residues. CDR1 is SEHNR, CDR2 FQNEAQ, per germline (reference sequence).